A selection of T cell receptor beta chains follows, all from one sample in a study of cytomegalovirus exposure and HLA in healthy donors. Clones were read by immunoSEQ multiplex PCR, and TCRdb kept only the in-frame ones, dropping some. The table has 120,000 or so clones, more than 80% seen once. Sequenced sample: PBMCs. These receptors all come from a middle-aged man in good health and CMV-seronegative. Each CDR3 is given with its conserved first and last residue. A D gene is named only where the DNA matches it firmly. Size tells how often a clone was seen (once, few, many) or the class of an expanded clone, and some rows leave it out.

v_gene	d_gene	j_gene	abundance	CDR3nt	CDR3aa
TRBV5-1	TRBD1	TRBJ1-1	few	TGCGCCAGCAGCTCGGGACAGCCGAACACTGAAGCTTTCTTT	CASSSGQPNTEAFF
TRBV29-1	NA	TRBJ2-7	once	TGCAGCGTTGAATCCACACAGGGTAACGAGCAGTACTTC	CSVESTQGNEQYF
TRBV10-3	TRBD2	TRBJ2-5	NA	TGTGCCATCAGTGAAGGGTCTAGCGGGAGCAAGCAGTACTTC	CAISEGSSGSKQYF
TRBV2	TRBD1	TRBJ2-4	NA	TGTGCCAGCGGGGACAGGGTGAATCTAGCCAAAAACATTCAGTACTTC	CASGDRVNLAKNIQYF
TRBV4-2	TRBD2	TRBJ2-1	NA	TGTGCCAGCAGCCAAGATGGCCAGCGGGGGGGCGGCCCGGAGTTCTTC	CASSQDGQRGGGPEFF
TRBV6-5	TRBD1	TRBJ1-1	NA	TGTGCCAGCAGTTACTCATGGACAGGGAACACTGAAGCTTTCTTT	CASSYSWTGNTEAFF
TRBV29-1	NA	TRBJ1-5	NA	TGCAGCGTTTGGGAGGATAGCAATCAGCCCCAGCATTTT	CSVWEDSNQPQHF
TRBV4-2	TRBD1	TRBJ2-7	few	TGTGCCAGCAGCCAAGGGGACAGAGCCTACGAGCAGTACTTC	CASSQGDRAYEQYF
TRBV28	NA	TRBJ1-5	NA	TGTGCCAGCAGTTGGAGTCTTACTCAGCCCCAGCATTTT	CASSWSLTQPQHF
TRBV6-5	TRBD1	TRBJ2-7	NA	TGTGCCAGCAGACGCGGACAGGGCTACGAGCAGTACTTC	CASRRGQGYEQYF
TRBV2	TRBD2	TRBJ2-3	NA	TGTGCCAGCAGGTTTATGGGGGAGGGTACGCAGTATTTT	CASRFMGEGTQYF